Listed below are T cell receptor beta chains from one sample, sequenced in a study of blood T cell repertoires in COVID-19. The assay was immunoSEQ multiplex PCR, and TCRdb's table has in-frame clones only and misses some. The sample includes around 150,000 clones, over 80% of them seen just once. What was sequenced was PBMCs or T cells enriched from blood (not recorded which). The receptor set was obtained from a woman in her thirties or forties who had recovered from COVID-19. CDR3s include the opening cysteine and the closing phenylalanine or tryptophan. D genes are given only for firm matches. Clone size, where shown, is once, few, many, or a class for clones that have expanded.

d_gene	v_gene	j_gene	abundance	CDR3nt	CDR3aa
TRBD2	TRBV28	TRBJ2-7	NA	TGTGCCAGCAGCCCCGCTAGCGGGGGCCCCTACGAGCAGTACTTC	CASSPASGGPYEQYF
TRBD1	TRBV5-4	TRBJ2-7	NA	TGTGCCACAGGGACAGACGCCCCCTACGAGCAGTACTTC	CATGTDAPYEQYF
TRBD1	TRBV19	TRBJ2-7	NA	TGTGCCAGTAGCGAGGGGACAGGGCCCTACGAGCAGTACTTC	CASSEGTGPYEQYF
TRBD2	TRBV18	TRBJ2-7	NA	TGTGCCAGCTCACCACAATTCGCGGGAGGTCTTTACGAGCAGTACTTC	CASSPQFAGGLYEQYF
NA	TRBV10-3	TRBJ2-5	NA	TGTGCCACTGGTAGTAACCAAGAGACCCAGTACTTC	CATGSNQETQYF
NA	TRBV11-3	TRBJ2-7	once	TGTGCCAGCAGCTTCGGCCGAAAAGGTGGGCTAGCACACTACGAGCAGTACTTC	CASSFGRKGGLAHYEQYF
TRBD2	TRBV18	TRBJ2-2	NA	TGTGCCAGCTCTTCCTCTCCGACTAGCGGGACAAAAACCGGGGAGCTGTTTTTT	CASSSSPTSGTKTGELFF
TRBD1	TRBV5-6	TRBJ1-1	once	TGTGCCAGCAGCTTTTTGACAGGGGGCTCGGGCACTGAAGCTTTCTTT	CASSFLTGGSGTEAFF
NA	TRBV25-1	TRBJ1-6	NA	TGTGCCAGTGCCCTGGGGGGGGATAATTCACCCCTCCACTTT	CASALGGDNSPLHF
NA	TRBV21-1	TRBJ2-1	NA	TGTGCCAGCAGCAAAGGTAATTACAATGAGCAGTTCTTC	CASSKGNYNEQFF
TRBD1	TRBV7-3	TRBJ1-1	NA	TGTGCCAGCAGCCGGCCAGGGGAAACGGGACAGGGTATCACTGAAGCTTTCTTT	CASSRPGETGQGITEAFF
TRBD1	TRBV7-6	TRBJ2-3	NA	TGTGCCAGCAGCTTAGTGGACAGGGGAAGGAGCACAGATACGCAGTATTTT	CASSLVDRGRSTDTQYF
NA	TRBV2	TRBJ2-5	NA	TGTGCCAGCAGTGCCTCGTCGGGGACCCAGTACTTC	CASSASSGTQYF
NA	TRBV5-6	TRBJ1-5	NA	TGTGCCAGCAGCTTGTCAGGGTGGAGCAATCAGCCCCAGCATTTT	CASSLSGWSNQPQHF
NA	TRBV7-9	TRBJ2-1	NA	TGTGCCAGCAGCGGCCGGAGTGGCAGGGCATCGGATGAGCAGTTCTTC	CASSGRSGRASDEQFF
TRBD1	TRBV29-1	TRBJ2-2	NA	TGCAGCGTACTAGACAGGGCGCCCGGGGAGCTGTTTTTT	CSVLDRAPGELFF
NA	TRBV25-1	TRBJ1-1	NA	TGTGCCAGCGCGGACAGCTACACTGAAGCTTTCTTT	CASADSYTEAFF
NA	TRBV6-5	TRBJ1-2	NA	TGTGCCAGCAGATTACAGGGCGACTATGGCTACACCTTC	CASRLQGDYGYTF
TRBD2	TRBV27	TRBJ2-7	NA	TGTGCCAGCAGTCCCCTGGGAGGGAGGTACGAGCAGTACTTC	CASSPLGGRYEQYF
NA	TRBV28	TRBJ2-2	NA	TGTGCCAGCAGTCCCGGCGGGTTCGGGAGAAACACCGGGGAGCTGTTTTTT	CASSPGGFGRNTGELFF
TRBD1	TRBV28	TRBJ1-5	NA	TGTGCCAGCAAGAGGGGGGACAGGTTGAGATATAGCAATCAGCCCCAGCATTTT	CASKRGDRLRYSNQPQHF
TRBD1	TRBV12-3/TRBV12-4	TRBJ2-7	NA	TGTGCCAGCACACGGGACAGTCTTTACGAGCAGTACTTC	CASTRDSLYEQYF
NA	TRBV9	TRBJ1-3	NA	TGTGCCAGCAGCGTAGGGTCAGGATCTGGAAACACCATATATTTT	CASSVGSGSGNTIYF
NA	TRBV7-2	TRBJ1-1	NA	TGTGCCAGCAGCTCAGGGGTTTTGGGCACTGAAGCTTTCTTT	CASSSGVLGTEAFF
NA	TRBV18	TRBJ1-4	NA	TGTGCCAGCTCTGTCCGGGCTAATGAAAAACTGTTTTTT	CASSVRANEKLFF
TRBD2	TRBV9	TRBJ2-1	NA	TGTGCCAGCAGCAGACAATCGGGACTAGCGGGAAGTTACGGTGAGCAGTTCTTC	CASSRQSGLAGSYGEQFF
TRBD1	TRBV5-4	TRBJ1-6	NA	TGTGCCAGCGCACGGGACAGTAATTCACCCCTCCACTTT	CASARDSNSPLHF
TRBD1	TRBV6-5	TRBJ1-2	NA	TGTGCCAGCACCTACCGGGACAGGGCCTCTAATGGCTACACCTTC	CASTYRDRASNGYTF